These 13 T cell receptor beta chains share one sample of origin, sequenced in a study of shared clonotypes between healthy human individuals. Produced via immunoSEQ multiplex PCR; TCRdb's table is partial and in-frame only. Among hundreds of thousands of clones listed, around 97% were seen once. Sequenced: naive CD4+ T cells sorted from blood. Described subset: CD45RA+ positively selected. These receptors all stem from a woman in her thirties in good health.

Turning to this clone: Additional DNA sequences in this sample encode the identical CDR3. The CDR3 bases are TGTGCCAGCAGTTTACTAGGGGGTGGAGAGACCCAGTACTTC. Translating gives CASSLLGGGETQYF. The gene calls are TRBV27 and TRBJ2-5; TRBD1 is a possible D gene (6 bases). The germline V gene encodes CDR1 MNHEY and CDR2 SMNVEV (reference sequence). The CDR3 length is 14 residues. V lost 2 bases and J 4 bases, leaving 11 bases between the germline ends.

The rearrangement links TRBV5-1 to TRBJ2-5; perhaps TRBD2 as D (6 bases). The CDR3 loop spans 18 amino acids. V dropped 4 bases and J dropped 0 bases, with 22 bases sitting between them. The germline V gene has CDR1 SGHRS and CDR2 YFSETQ. CDR3 loop: CASSAPLATDLYQETQYF. The CDR3 DNA sequence: TGCGCCAGCAGCGCCCCCCTAGCGACGGATCTGTACCAAGAGACCCAGTACTTC.

V usage is TRBV29-1 and J usage is TRBJ1-3; no definite D call. In germline, CDR1 is SQVTM, CDR2 ANQGSEA. V shed 5 bases and J shed 5 bases, with 13 bases lying between them. CDR3 length: 13 amino acids. The CDR3 sequence: CSVRAGKRNTIYF. The CDR3 DNA follows: TGCAGCGTTCGGGCAGGTAAAAGAAACACCATATATTTT. The full variable domain, rest sourced from reference TRBV29-1 and TRBJ1-3, is SAVISQKPSRDICQRGTSLTIQCQVDSQVTMMFWYRQQPGQSLTLIATANQGSEATYESGFVIDKFPISRPNLTFSTLTVSNMSPEDSSIYLCSVRAGKRNTIYFGEGSWLTVV.

In nucleotides, the CDR3 is TGTGCCAGCAGTTTAGGGGGGCCGGTGGGCACTGAAGCTTTCTTT. The encoded protein is CASSLGGPVGTEAFF. The chain links TRBV28 to TRBJ1-1, with D possibly TRBD1 on 6 matching bases. The CDR3 covers 15 residues. Per the germline V gene, CDR1 is MDHEN and CDR2 is SYDVKM. V shed 2 bases and J shed 4 bases, with 14 bases lying between them.

The CDR3 reads CASSPVENANTGELFF. As DNA, the CDR3 is TGTGCCAGCTCACCGGTGGAGAACGCGAACACCGGGGAGCTGTTTTTT. The chain couples TRBV18 to TRBJ2-2; D gene ambiguous. Germline lookup yields CDR1 KGHSH and CDR2 LQKENI. The germline V and J ends were trimmed by 3 bases and 0 bases, with 11 bases remaining between them. The CDR3 loop spans 16 amino acids.

The V and J genes are TRBV27 and TRBJ2-7; 9 bases are a match to TRBD1. Germline CDR1 reads MNHEY; CDR2 reads SMNVEV (reference sequence). The CDR3 consists of 16 residues. With V trimmed by 1 base and J by 4 bases, 8 bases remained unmatched. This chain's CDR3 is CASSLLPGQGKYEQYF. In nucleotides, the CDR3 is TGTGCCAGCAGTTTATTGCCGGGACAGGGCAAATACGAGCAGTACTTC.

CDR3 in DNA: TGCGCCAGCAGCCGCACTAGGCCCTCTGGGGCCAACGTCCTGACTTTC. Its translation: CASSRTRPSGANVLTF. This chain links TRBV4-1 with TRBJ2-6, with D maybe TRBD2 (5 bases). Germline CDR1 and CDR2: MGHRA and YSYEKL. The CDR3 extends over 16 amino acids. V gave up 4 bases and J gave up 0 bases, with 10 bases separating them.

The gene calls are TRBV5-1 and TRBJ1-5, with D possibly matching TRBD1 (6 bases). Trimming removed 4 bases from V and 1 base from J, with 12 bases in between. Per germline, CDR1 SGHRS and CDR2 YFSETQ. This CDR3 contains 15 residues. This chain's CDR3 is CASSAGGTSNQPQHF. The CDR3 region has the DNA TGCGCCAGCAGCGCCGGAGGGACAAGCAATCAGCCCCAGCATTTT.

The chain joins TRBV6-1 to TRBJ1-5, with TRBD1 matching 7 bases. CDR3 length equals 15 residues. Germline loops: CDR1 MNHNS, CDR2 SASEGT. V gave up 7 bases and J gave up 8 bases; unmatched junction bases: 14. The CDR3: CASTTLHRGRKPQHF. The CDR3 region has the DNA TGTGCCAGCACTACTCTTCACAGGGGAAGGAAGCCCCAGCATTTT.

The chain has TRBV5-1 and TRBJ2-2, with 12 bases that match TRBD2. Trimming took 3 bases from V and 5 from J; bases not matched to a gene: 5. The CDR3 totals 16 residues. Germline CDR1 reads SGHRS; CDR2 reads YFSETQ. The CDR3 nucleotides are TGCGCCAGCAGCTATTGGACTAGCGGGGCTACCGGGGAGCTGTTTTTT. Translated: CASSYWTSGATGELFF. Together with reference TRBV5-1 and TRBJ2-2, the CDR3 gives the full variable domain: KAGVTQTPRYLIKTRGQQVTLSCSPISGHRSVSWYQQTPGQGLQFLFEYFSETQRNKGNFPGRFSGRQFSNSRSEMNVSTLELGDSALYLCASSYWTSGATGELFFGEGSRLTVL.

The chain is built from TRBV4-1 and TRBJ1-4; D is perhaps TRBD1 (5 bases). This CDR3 contains 14 residues. Looked up from germline, CDR1 is MGHRA and CDR2 is YSYEKL. V was pared by 3 bases and J by 10 bases, with 15 bases between. The CDR3 loop is CASSQVDSPGKLFF. CDR3 nucleotide sequence: TGCGCCAGCAGCCAGGTTGACAGCCCTGGAAAACTGTTTTTT.

The chain links TRBV10-3 to TRBJ2-2; 7 nucleotides match TRBD2. Germline trimming cut 10 bases from V and 3 bases from J; bases unmatched to any gene: 8. Germline V CDR1 and CDR2: ENHRY, SYGVKD. CDR3 length: 14 residues. The CDR3 DNA is TGTGCCACCGGGGACTACCAGTACACCGGGGAGCTGTTTTTT. Its protein product is CATGDYQYTGELFF.

CDR3 in DNA: TGTGCCAGCAGCCTCAGTCTGGGGCCGAACACTGAAGCTTTCTTT. Its translation is CASSLSLGPNTEAFF. The chain links TRBV11-2 to TRBJ1-1; maybe TRBD1 (5 bases). Trimming stripped 5 bases from V and 1 base from J, with 14 bases between. The CDR3 consists of 15 residues. The V gene's germline CDR1 is SGHAT and CDR2 FQNNGV.